These 32 T cell receptor beta chains were sequenced from one sample in a study of CD8 T cells in Susac syndrome. Reverse transcription of about 0.45 to 1 ug RNA was performed with random hexamers. TCRdb re-derived calls from the immunoSEQ multiplex PCR reads in MiXCR, one entry per CDR3 protein. The sample carries about 430,000 distinct CDR3 sequences, more than 80% recorded once. Sequencing was carried out using CD8+ T cells from PBMCs. These receptors all come from a human donor with multiple sclerosis.

CDR3 sequence (DNA): TGTGCCAGCAGCCCTCCGCAGGGGTCCTATAATTCACCCCTCCACTTT. Translated: CASSPPQGSYNSPLHF. This chain uses TRBV27 with TRBJ1-6; D may be TRBD1 (6 bases). CDR3 size: 16 residues. V dropped 6 bases and J dropped 1 base, with 13 bases sitting between them. CDR1 MNHEY and CDR2 SMNVEV come from the germline V gene (reference sequence).

This chain connects TRBV12-3 or TRBV12-4 to TRBJ2-3; D call uncertain. The CDR3 length is 13 residues. With 3 bases removed from V and 2 bases from J, the gap between germline ends came to 6 bases. Written as DNA, the CDR3 is TGTGCCAGCAGTTTGCACAACACAGATACGCAGTATTTT. Protein sequence: CASSLHNTDTQYF.

In regard to this clonotype: Mismatch with germline at one junction end may stem from a read error. This chain connects TRBV29-1 to TRBJ2-4; D gene unclear. CDR3 length: 12 amino acids. CDR1 and CDR2 (germline): SQVTM, ANQGSEA. The CDR3 loop is CSIEVTGNIQYF. The CDR3 bases are TGCAGCATTGAAGTTACGGGAAACATTCAGTACTTC.

The chain is built from TRBV6-1 and TRBJ2-5; D gene ambiguous. The germline gives CDR1 MNHNS, CDR2 SASEGT. The V end lost 3 bases, the J end lost 2 bases, and 13 bases lay between the germline ends. The length of the CDR3 is 15 residues. The CDR3 DNA reads TGTGCCAGCAGTGATACCCTAGGCTATCAAGAGACCCAGTACTTC. Amino acids: CASSDTLGYQETQYF.

This sequence joins TRBV30 and TRBJ1-1; tentatively, D is TRBD1 (5 bases). V lost 6 bases to trimming and J lost 0 bases, with 11 bases between them. This CDR3 is 13 amino acids long. CDR1 is GTSNPN, CDR2 SVGIG, per germline (reference sequence). CDR3 nucleotide sequence: TGTGCCTGTATGGGACTGATGAACACTGAAGCTTTCTTT. This encodes CACMGLMNTEAFF.

The chain is built from TRBV5-6 and TRBJ1-2; TRBD1 is a possible D gene (6 bases). Trimming shortened V by 2 bases and J by 3 bases, and 11 bases separated the two germline ends. This CDR3 is 14 amino acids long. Per germline, CDR1 SGHDT and CDR2 YYEEEE. CDR3 in DNA: TGTGCCAGCAGCTTTTACAGGGCGGACTATGGCTACACCTTC. As protein: CASSFYRADYGYTF.

The genes are TRBV7-9 and TRBJ1-1; 7 bases align to TRBD1. The CDR3 runs to 15 residues. V lost 4 bases and J lost 3; bases outside the gene matches: 8. Per the germline V gene, CDR1 is SEHNR and CDR2 is FQNEAQ (reference sequence). CDR3 in amino acids: CASSSIGQGDTEAFF. The CDR3 region has the DNA TGTGCCAGCAGCTCAATTGGGCAGGGGGACACTGAAGCTTTCTTT.

The chain combines TRBV7-2 with TRBJ2-5; TRBD2 agrees at 9 bases. This CDR3 region has 14 residues. Germline lookup yields CDR1 SGHTA and CDR2 FQGNSA. Unmatched junction bases numbered 5, after V lost 4 bases and J lost 5 bases. The CDR3 DNA follows: TGTGCCAGCAGCTACGCTAGCGGGGCGGAGACCCAGTACTTC. This translates into CASSYASGAETQYF. Full variable domain (missing parts from reference TRBV7-2 and TRBJ2-5): GAGVSQSPSNKVTEKGKDVELRCDPISGHTALYWYRQSLGQGLEFLIYFQGNSAPDKSGLPSDRFSAERTGGSVSTLTIQRTQQEDSAVYLCASSYASGAETQYFGPGTRLLVL.

The chain employs TRBV7-6 and TRBJ1-1; D unclear. CDR3 length: 13 amino acids. V was trimmed by 3 bases and J by 3 bases, leaving 8 bases between them. Germline V lookup: CDR1 SGHVS, CDR2 FNYEAQ. This CDR3 is CASSFERDTEAFF. As DNA, the CDR3 is TGTGCCAGCAGCTTCGAAAGGGACACTGAAGCTTTCTTT.

V and J are TRBV5-1 and TRBJ2-7; TRBD1 matches 11 bases. Trimming cost V 7 bases and J 3 bases; bases outside gene matches: 6. CDR1 and CDR2 (germline): SGHRS, YFSETQ. This CDR3 contains 14 residues. The CDR3 sequence is CASEPGQGVYEQYF. CDR3 DNA sequence: TGCGCCAGCGAGCCGGGACAGGGGGTCTACGAGCAGTACTTC.

CDR3 coding DNA: TGTGCCAGCAGTTTTAGGGCAGCTGGTGGCGAGCAGTACTTC. It encodes CASSFRAAGGEQYF. The gene calls are TRBV12-3 or TRBV12-4 and TRBJ2-7; no reliable D call. The CDR3 contains 14 residues. Trimming removed 3 bases at V and 6 bases at J, with 15 bases between.

CDR3 nucleotides: TGTGCCAGCAGTCCCCGCGGGCGCCCCTACGAGCAGTACTTC. This encodes CASSPRGRPYEQYF. V usage is TRBV12-3 or TRBV12-4 and J usage is TRBJ2-7, with D maybe TRBD2 (5 bases). Trimming removed 5 bases at V and 2 bases at J, with 13 bases between. This CDR3 region has 14 residues.

The chain recombines TRBV11-2 with TRBJ1-1; D possibly corresponds to TRBD1 (5 bases). Trimming cost V 4 bases and J 1 base, with 19 bases left between them. The V gene's germline CDR1 is SGHAT and CDR2 FQNNGV. CDR3 length: 17 amino acids. The chain's CDR3 is CASSSWTDSDGNTEAFF. In DNA form, the CDR3 reads TGTGCCAGCAGCTCGTGGACCGACAGTGACGGGAACACTGAAGCTTTCTTT.

The rearrangement joins TRBV7-9 to TRBJ1-1; unclear D gene. The germline V gene encodes CDR1 SEHNR and CDR2 FQNEAQ (reference sequence). The V and J ends lost 5 bases and 0 bases respectively, with 13 bases between them. This CDR3 has 15 amino acids. The DNA for the CDR3 is TGTGCCAGCAGCCCTCAGGTTGGGCTGAACACTGAAGCTTTCTTT. This sequence encodes CASSPQVGLNTEAFF.

V gene TRBV7-9 combines with J gene TRBJ2-4; unclear D gene. CDR1 and CDR2 from the germline V gene are SEHNR and FQNEAQ (reference sequence). Trimming removed 5 bases from V and 4 bases from J, with 9 bases in between. This CDR3 has 13 amino acids. The CDR3 protein is CASSPWQKNIQYF. CDR3 bases: TGTGCCAGCAGCCCTTGGCAGAAAAACATTCAGTACTTC.

The chain recombines TRBV5-1 with TRBJ2-7; maybe TRBD2 (6 bases). The CDR3 runs to 15 residues. V dropped 3 bases and J dropped 3 bases, with 16 bases sitting between them. Germline V lookup: CDR1 SGHRS, CDR2 YFSETQ. The CDR3 region is CASSSGTVGGYEQYF. CDR3 in DNA: TGCGCCAGCAGCTCGGGGACCGTGGGGGGCTACGAGCAGTACTTC.

The chain links TRBV20-1 to TRBJ2-1; no firm D call. The V end was cut by 2 bases, the J end by 1 base, with 15 bases between. The CDR3 totals 16 residues. From germline, CDR1 is DFQATT and CDR2 SNEGSKA (reference sequence). This chain's CDR3 is CSARRSEEWSYNEQFF. CDR3 nucleotide sequence: TGCAGTGCTAGAAGGTCAGAGGAGTGGTCCTACAATGAGCAGTTCTTC.

The V and J genes are TRBV6-2 or TRBV6-3 and TRBJ2-5, with 15 nucleotides matching TRBD2. V was pared by 0 bases and J by 0 bases, with 5 bases of the junction left unmatched. The germline CDR1 and CDR2 sequences are MNHEY and SVGEGT. The length of the CDR3 is 19 residues. CDR3 in DNA: TGTGCCAGCAGTTACTCCCGGACTAGCGGGGGGGCCAACCAAGAGACCCAGTACTTC. The encoded protein is CASSYSRTSGGANQETQYF.

The genes are TRBV27 and TRBJ2-3; no firm D call. The CDR3 totals 15 residues. Trimming stripped 8 bases from V and 2 bases from J, with 17 bases between. CDR1 and CDR2 (germline): MNHEY, SMNVEV (reference sequence). CDR3 residues: CASSLPSPITDTQYF. For the CDR3, the DNA is TGTGCCAGCTCCCTACCCTCGCCGATCACAGATACGCAGTATTTT.

This rearrangement joins TRBV30 to TRBJ1-5, with 9 bases fitting TRBD1. The V and J ends lost 1 base and 6 bases, in that order; junction bases with no gene match: 4. This CDR3 region has 14 residues. Looked up from germline, CDR1 is GTSNPN and CDR2 is SVGIG (reference sequence). CDR3 DNA: TGTGCCTGGAGTGCCGGGACAGGGTCTCAGCCCCAGCATTTT. Translation gives CAWSAGTGSQPQHF.

This clonotype was picked up one time. This chain links TRBV10-2 with TRBJ2-3, with D perhaps matching TRBD1 (5 bases). Between the trimmed V and J ends, which lost 3 bases and 5 bases, there was a span of 9 bases. Germline values: CDR1 WSHSY, CDR2 SAAADI. This CDR3 has 13 residues. The CDR3 protein is CASSDLRVDTQYF. As DNA, the CDR3 is TGCGCCAGCAGTGACCTCAGGGTAGATACGCAGTATTTT.

The chain uses TRBV29-1 and TRBJ1-2; 7 nucleotides agree with TRBD1. The CDR3 length is 14 residues. Germline CDR1 is SQVTM and CDR2 is ANQGSEA. V gave up 8 bases and J gave up 1 base; unmatched junction bases: 10. The CDR3 DNA follows: TGCAGCACCGAAGGGGACAGTGATAACTATGGCTACACCTTC. Translated: CSTEGDSDNYGYTF.

The V call is TRBV19, the J call TRBJ2-7, with D possibly TRBD2 on 6 matching bases. The CDR3 is 14 residues long. With 3 bases removed from V and 3 bases from J, the gap between germline ends came to 12 bases. Per the germline V gene, CDR1 is LNHDA and CDR2 is SQIVND (reference sequence). The CDR3 loop is CASSMGEEFYEQYF. CDR3 nucleotides: TGTGCCAGTAGTATGGGGGAGGAATTCTACGAGCAGTACTTC.

The V and J genes are TRBV11-2 and TRBJ1-1, with D tentatively TRBD1 (5 bases). The germline gives CDR1 SGHAT, CDR2 FQNNGV. The ends were cut back, 11 bases at V and 4 bases at J, with 14 bases in the middle. The CDR3 has 12 amino acids. CDR3 in amino acids: CAQDIRGTEAFF. The CDR3 coding sequence is TGTGCCCAAGATATAAGGGGCACTGAAGCTTTCTTT.

The chain uses TRBV4-1 and TRBJ2-7, with TRBD1 as a possible D gene (6 bases). The CDR3 totals 13 residues. The V end lost 5 bases, the J end lost 4 bases, and 12 bases lay between the germline ends. CDR1 and CDR2 (germline): MGHRA, YSYEKL. The DNA of the CDR3 is TGCGCCAGCAGCGCAGGGGTTTTGTACGAGCAGTACTTC. It specifies CASSAGVLYEQYF.

The genes are TRBV4-1 and TRBJ1-1, with D unclear. The CDR3 covers 15 residues. CDR1 and CDR2 (germline): MGHRA, YSYEKL. V was pared by 0 bases and J by 4 bases, with 12 bases between. The CDR3: CASSQDGGSGTEAFF. For the CDR3, the DNA is TGCGCCAGCAGCCAAGATGGAGGTAGTGGCACTGAAGCTTTCTTT.

The chain recombines TRBV9 with TRBJ2-1; 10 nucleotides align to TRBD2. J was trimmed by 5 bases and V by 0 bases; bases with no gene match: 5. Germline CDR1 SGDLS, CDR2 YYNGEE. The CDR3 is 16 amino acids. The CDR3, as DNA: TGTGCCAGCAGCGTAGTATGGACTAGCGGTAACAATGAGCAGTTCTTC. Protein: CASSVVWTSGNNEQFF.

The rearrangement links TRBV6-1 to TRBJ2-7, with D tentatively TRBD2 (5 bases). V gave up 1 base and J gave up 2 bases, with 9 bases separating them. The CDR3 extends over 14 amino acids. CDR1 is MNHNS and CDR2 is SASEGT in the germline V gene. The CDR3 region has the DNA TGTGCCAGCAGTGAAGTCGGGGAGACCTACGAGCAGTACTTC. This sequence encodes CASSEVGETYEQYF.

The chain joins TRBV5-8 to TRBJ2-1; 7 bases are shared with TRBD1. The CDR3 extends over 15 amino acids. The V gene end was trimmed by 1 base and the J gene end by 7 bases; junction bases not matched to a gene: 8. Germline CDR1 is SGHTS and CDR2 is YDEGEE. DNA for the CDR3: TGTGCCAGCAGCTTGTTTACAGGGGCCGGGAATGAGCAGTTCTTC. Its protein is CASSLFTGAGNEQFF.

DNA of the CDR3: TGCGCCAGCAGTCAATCGCCGGACACCTGGAAGAGCTCCTACGAGCAGTACTTC. Its translation: CASSQSPDTWKSSYEQYF. The chain recombines TRBV23-1 with TRBJ2-7, with D possibly TRBD1 on 5 matching bases. TRBV23-1 qualifies as an ORF whose function is uncertain. V lost 0 bases and J lost 0, with 18 bases in between. This CDR3 is built from 18 residues.

This clonotype was observed a few times. J is TRBJ2-1 and V is TRBV3-1; 10 nucleotides align to TRBD2. Per germline, CDR1 LGHDT and CDR2 YNNKEL (reference sequence). The CDR3 contains 15 residues. V lost 1 base to trimming and J lost 8 bases; unmatched junction nucleotides: 5. The CDR3 protein is CASSQVSSGSDEQFF. In nucleotides, the CDR3 is TGTGCCAGCAGCCAAGTCTCTAGCGGGAGCGATGAGCAGTTCTTC.

V usage is TRBV27 and J usage is TRBJ1-5, with D possibly matching TRBD1 (5 bases). The CDR3 totals 13 residues. The V gene lost 6 bases and the J gene lost 9 bases, with 15 bases spanning the gap. Germline CDR1 is MNHEY and CDR2 is SMNVEV (reference sequence). The CDR3 DNA is TGTGCCAGCAGGACACACCTAGGGGCGCCCCAGCATTTT. Translated: CASRTHLGAPQHF.